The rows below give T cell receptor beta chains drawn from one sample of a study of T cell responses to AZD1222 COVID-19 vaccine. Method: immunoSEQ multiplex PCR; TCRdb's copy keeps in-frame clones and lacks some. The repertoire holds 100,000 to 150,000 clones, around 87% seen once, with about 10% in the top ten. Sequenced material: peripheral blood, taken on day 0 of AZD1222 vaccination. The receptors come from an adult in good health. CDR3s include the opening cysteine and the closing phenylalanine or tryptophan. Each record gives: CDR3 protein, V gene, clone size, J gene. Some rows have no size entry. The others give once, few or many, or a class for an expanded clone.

CDR3 protein: CAISEQTGANSPLHF
V gene: TRBV10-3
clone size: .
J gene: TRBJ1-6

CDR3 protein: CASSLVGGGRPDTQYF
V gene: TRBV5-4
clone size: .
J gene: TRBJ2-3

CDR3 protein: CASSPGTISTDTQYF
V gene: TRBV3-1/TRBV3-2
clone size: .
J gene: TRBJ2-3

CDR3 protein: CASSGTSGGYNEQFF
V gene: TRBV19
clone size: once
J gene: TRBJ2-1

CDR3 protein: CASSLASGRSGEQYF
V gene: TRBV5-1
clone size: .
J gene: TRBJ2-7

CDR3 protein: CASSLNRASGSVQYF
V gene: TRBV7-2
clone size: once
J gene: TRBJ2-7

CDR3 protein: CASSEDTFNYGYTF
V gene: TRBV2
clone size: .
J gene: TRBJ1-2

CDR3 protein: CASSPDRVSHEQYF
V gene: TRBV7-8
clone size: .
J gene: TRBJ2-7

CDR3 protein: CASSKRTTNGYTF
V gene: TRBV19
clone size: .
J gene: TRBJ1-2

CDR3 protein: CASTGAGNTEAFF
V gene: TRBV28
clone size: .
J gene: TRBJ1-1